The sequence of this TCR beta chain was determined in a study of cytomegalovirus exposure and HLA in healthy donors. Study results and limitations: When presence/absence was analysed, sequencing depth was taken to be roughly uniform across donors.

With 0 bases clipped from V and 2 bases from J, the junction kept 7 bases outside the gene matches. CDR3 size: 16 residues. Germline CDR1 is MGHRA and CDR2 is YSYEKL. The PCR employed 60 Vbeta primers together with 13 Jbeta primers. Method: immunoSEQ multiplex PCR; TCRdb's copy keeps in-frame clones and lacks some. Among about 180,000 clones listed, around 82% were seen once. Points on this clone: Its specificity is not known.

The rearrangement uses TRBV4-1 and TRBJ2-7; the match to TRBD1 covers 7 bases. The TCR originated in a woman in her 30s in good health and CMV-seropositive. Sequenced: PBMCs. The CDR3 DNA sequence: TGCGCCAGCAGCCAAGATCACAGGGGCCCTACCTACGAGCAGTACTTC. Translation: CASSQDHRGPTYEQYF.